These 25 T cell receptor beta chains share one sample of origin, sequenced in a study of CD8+CD57+ T cells in acquired aplastic anemia. Patients chosen for sequencing had CD8+CD57+ cells that had expanded, as shown by flow cytometry. TCR beta VDJ combinations and CDR3 sequences were profiled from genomic DNA. From the reads, TCRdb called clonotypes with MiXCR, one entry per CDR3 protein. This table holds 150,000 or so distinct CDR3 sequences, approximately 52% found once. Specimen: sorted CD4+, CD8+, or CD8+CD57+ T cells (not recorded which) from PBMCs. The receptors originated from a human donor with aplastic anemia.

There are many counts of this clonotype. This chain links TRBV9 with TRBJ1-4; possible D gene TRBD1, 6 bases. V lost 0 bases, J lost 6 bases, and 12 bases lay in between. The CDR3 extends over 15 amino acids. The V gene's germline CDR1 is SGDLS and CDR2 YYNGEE. The chain's CDR3 is CASSVGGRGHEKLFF. CDR3 nucleotides: TGTGCCAGCAGCGTAGGGGGCAGGGGCCATGAAAAACTGTTTTTT.

The rearrangement uses TRBV20-1 and TRBJ2-7; 8 nucleotides match TRBD1. The V segment lost 0 bases and the J segment 5 bases; nucleotides outside the gene matches: 6. CDR3 length equals 14 residues. CDR1 and CDR2 from the germline V gene are DFQATT and SNEGSKA (reference sequence). The CDR3 spells CSARDWTGYDEQYF. The CDR3 nucleotides read TGCAGTGCTAGAGATTGGACAGGGTACGACGAGCAGTACTTC.

The chain links TRBV15 to TRBJ2-7; 9 bases are shared with TRBD2. J lost 2 bases, V lost 5 bases, and 4 bases had no gene match. The CDR3 has 14 residues. CDR1 and CDR2 (germline): LNHNV, YYDKDF (reference sequence). The CDR3 loop reads CATSRSGGTYEQYF. CDR3 nucleotide sequence: TGTGCCACCAGCCGTAGCGGGGGCACCTACGAGCAGTACTTC.

This clonotype has just one count. The chain has TRBV4-1 and TRBJ2-7; the D is unclear. The CDR3 covers 14 residues. Trimming pared 0 bases from V and 3 bases from J, leaving 9 bases between. Germline V gives CDR1 MGHRA, CDR2 YSYEKL. In DNA, the CDR3 is TGCGCCAGCAGCCAAGACTCAGGATACTACGAGCAGTACTTC. This sequence encodes CASSQDSGYYEQYF.

This clonotype was recorded at least ten times. This chain connects TRBV5-5 to TRBJ2-7; 8 positions match TRBD2. Germline CDR1 SGHKS, CDR2 YYEKEE (reference sequence). The CDR3 extends over 16 amino acids. J was trimmed by 4 bases and V by 0 bases; bases with no gene match: 9. CDR3 DNA: TGTGCCAGCAGCTTGGGGTCCGGGACTAGGGGTTACGAGCAGTACTTC. It encodes CASSLGSGTRGYEQYF. Together with reference TRBV5-5 and TRBJ2-7, the CDR3 gives the full variable domain: DAGVTQSPTHLIKTRGQQVTLRCSPISGHKSVSWYQQVLGQGPQFIFQYYEKEERGRGNFPDRFSARQFPNYSSELNVNALLLGDSALYLCASSLGSGTRGYEQYFGPGTRLTVT.

The chain recombines TRBV13 with TRBJ2-6; tentatively, D is TRBD1 or TRBD2 (5 bases each). CDR1 and CDR2 (germline): PRHDT, FYEKMQ (reference sequence). Trimming shortened V by 5 bases and J by 0 bases, and 23 bases separated the two germline ends. This CDR3 comprises 20 residues. CDR3 DNA sequence: TGTGCCAGCAGCCTAGAGGGTGGGGGACCGGGAAACTCTGGGGCCAACGTCCTGACTTTC. Residues: CASSLEGGGPGNSGANVLTF.

This clonotype came up a few times. The V call is TRBV15, the J call TRBJ2-5; weak D call: TRBD2 (6 bases). Trimming took 3 bases from V and 1 from J, leaving 9 bases between them. This CDR3 region has 14 residues. The germline CDR1 and CDR2 sequences are LNHNV and YYDKDF (reference sequence). The CDR3 DNA reads as TGTGCCACCAGCAGTCCCGGGGGCCAAGAGACCCAGTACTTC. Amino acids: CATSSPGGQETQYF.

This clonotype was counted many times. The rearrangement links TRBV20-1 to TRBJ1-3; D call uncertain. The CDR3 consists of 15 residues. Per the germline V gene, CDR1 is DFQATT and CDR2 is SNEGSKA (reference sequence). V was pared by 3 bases and J by 3 bases, with 15 bases between. DNA for the CDR3: TGCAGTGCTAGCCCTCGTGGGATTGGTGGAAACACCATATATTTT. Amino acids: CSASPRGIGGNTIYF.

Turning to this clonotype: The junction shows a germline mismatch at one end, possibly a read error. The V gene is TRBV5-4, the J gene TRBJ2-3, with a possible D match to TRBD1 (6 bases). The CDR3 totals 17 residues. Per germline, CDR1 SGHNT and CDR2 YYREEE (reference sequence). The CDR3 nucleotides are TGTGCCAGCAGCTTCGCAGACCGGGACATGGACCCAGATGCGCAGTATTTT. It specifies CASSFADRDMDPDAQYF.

As concerns this clonotype: A junction boundary mismatches the germline segment, possibly from a read error. The chain links TRBV4-2 to TRBJ2-7, with TRBD1 identical over 10 bases. The CDR3 runs 16 residues. The germline CDR1 and CDR2 sequences are LGHNA and YNFKEQ. The DNA of the CDR3 is TGTGCCAGCGGCCAAGGAGCCGGGACAGGGGACCACGAGCAGTACTTC. It yields the protein CASGQGAGTGDHEQYF.

This clonotype was counted between two and nine times. The V and J genes are TRBV20-1 and TRBJ2-3; 12 nucleotides align to TRBD2. Germline V gene sequence: CDR1 DFQATT, CDR2 SNEGSKA (reference sequence). The CDR3 has 15 residues. After removal of 2 bases from V and 5 bases from J, the junction contained 5 bases not matched to a gene. CDR3 region: CSARLAGGQRDTQYF. CDR3 DNA: TGCAGTGCTAGACTAGCGGGGGGGCAGAGAGATACGCAGTATTTT.

In its sample, this clonotype was seen many times. The chain carries TRBV6-1 and TRBJ2-7; possibly TRBD1 for D (6 bases). This CDR3 has 13 amino acids. Trimming removed 5 bases at V and 5 bases at J, with 13 bases between. From germline, CDR1 is MNHNS and CDR2 SASEGT. CDR3 amino acids: CASSQWGLDEQYF. The DNA for the CDR3 is TGTGCCAGCAGTCAATGGGGGCTGGACGAGCAGTACTTC.

J is TRBJ2-1 and V is TRBV12-3 or TRBV12-4; TRBD2 agrees at 11 bases. This CDR3 is built from 16 residues. With 5 bases clipped from V and 0 bases from J, the junction kept 3 bases outside the gene matches. The CDR3 DNA reads as TGTGCCAGCAGTAGACTAGCGGGACGCTCCTACAATGAGCAGTTCTTC. It yields the protein CASSRLAGRSYNEQFF.

This chain connects TRBV7-6 to TRBJ1-5; D remains ambiguous. V lost 0 bases to trimming and J lost 7 bases, with 10 bases between them. Germline V gene sequence: CDR1 SGHVS, CDR2 FNYEAQ. The CDR3 runs to 14 residues. DNA of the CDR3: TGTGCCAGCAGCTTAGCTGGGGTCATCCAGCCCCAGCATTTT. Protein product: CASSLAGVIQPQHF.

J is TRBJ1-1 and V is TRBV10-1, with 11 bases fitting TRBD1. From germline, CDR1 is WNHNN and CDR2 SYGVQD (reference sequence). CDR3 length: 15 residues. Germline trimming cut 6 bases from V and 0 bases from J; bases unmatched to any gene: 3. This CDR3 is CASSKGQGVNTEAFF. The CDR3 DNA reads TGCGCCAGCAGCAAGGGACAGGGGGTGAACACTGAAGCTTTCTTT.

This rearrangement joins TRBV7-9 to TRBJ2-7; D is perhaps TRBD1 (5 bases). The V gene's germline CDR1 is SEHNR and CDR2 FQNEAQ (reference sequence). The V and J ends lost 5 bases and 7 bases respectively, with 12 bases between them. The CDR3 sequence is 12 residues long. CDR3 sequence (DNA): TGTGCCAGCAGCGCTACAGGAGATGAGCAGTACTTC. Translated: CASSATGDEQYF.

At least ten counts were recorded for this clonotype. This CDR3 reads CASEGAPSGANVLTF. CDR3 DNA sequence: TGTGCCTCGGAGGGGGCGCCGTCTGGGGCCAACGTCCTGACTTTC. This chain uses TRBV6-1 with TRBJ2-6, with D maybe TRBD1 (7 bases). Germline V gene sequence: CDR1 MNHNS, CDR2 SASEGT. This CDR3 region has 15 residues. V gave up 11 bases and J gave up 1 base, with 15 bases separating them.

This clonotype was observed many times. This chain joins TRBV14 and TRBJ2-3; weak D call: TRBD1 (5 bases). Germline V CDR1 and CDR2: SGHDN, FVKESK. This CDR3 region has 15 residues. V lost 1 base and J lost 4, with 12 bases in between. CDR3 loop: CASSQANRWSDTQYF. The CDR3 bases are TGTGCCAGCAGCCAAGCTAACAGGTGGTCAGATACGCAGTATTTT.

Regarding this clonotype: Without the conserved terminal phenylalanine or tryptophan, this CDR3 likely stems from a read error. This chain uses TRBV20-1 with TRBJ2-1; perhaps TRBD2 as D (5 bases). The V end lost 0 bases, the J end lost 5 bases, and 11 bases lay between the germline ends. Per the germline V gene, CDR1 is DFQATT and CDR2 is SNEGSKA (reference sequence). This CDR3 has 14 amino acids. CDR3 protein: CSARDRRVNNEQFS. The CDR3 DNA reads as TGCAGTGCTAGAGATAGGCGGGTGAACAATGAGCAGTTCTCC.

This clonotype was seen many times. The chain recombines TRBV6-1 with TRBJ1-2, with 7 bases that match TRBD1. Germline lookup yields CDR1 MNHNS and CDR2 SASEGT. V dropped 3 bases and J dropped 5; count of bases not matched to a gene: 15. The CDR3 length is 17 residues. In DNA form, the CDR3 reads TGTGCCAGCAGTGATGAGGGGGCGACCCCGTCTATATATGGCTACACCTTC. This gives the protein CASSDEGATPSIYGYTF.

The count of this clonotype is one. A much more abundant neighbour one base away suggests this may be a read error. The chain carries TRBV27 and TRBJ2-5, with D possibly matching TRBD2 (7 bases). Germline CDR1 is MNHEY and CDR2 is SMNVEV (reference sequence). This CDR3 has 14 residues. The CDR3 here is CASSSSGGQETLYF. The CDR3 DNA reads as TGTGCCAGCAGTTCCTCGGGGGGCCAAGAGACCCTGTACTTC.

The chain employs TRBV11-1 and TRBJ2-1, with 8 bases identical to TRBD1. J lost 5 bases, V lost 5 bases, and 11 bases had no gene match. This CDR3 is built from 16 residues. Germline V lookup: CDR1 SGHAT, CDR2 FQDESV (reference sequence). The CDR3 loop reads CASSARQGIRNNEQFF. CDR3 in DNA: TGTGCCAGCAGCGCCCGACAGGGGATAAGGAACAATGAGCAGTTCTTC.

The rearrangement joins TRBV5-1 to TRBJ2-7; TRBD1 matches at 8 bases. The germline CDR1 and CDR2 sequences are SGHRS and YFSETQ. The CDR3 spans 15 residues. The V and J ends lost 1 base and 3 bases, in that order; junction bases with no gene match: 6. The CDR3 nucleotides read TGCGCCAGCAGCTTGAGGCAGGGGGCGGACTACGAGCAGTACTTC. It codes for CASSLRQGADYEQYF. Looking up the rest from reference TRBV5-1 and TRBJ2-7 gives the full variable domain: KAGVTQTPRYLIKTRGQQVTLSCSPISGHRSVSWYQQTPGQGLQFLFEYFSETQRNKGNFPGRFSGRQFSNSRSEMNVSTLELGDSALYLCASSLRQGADYEQYFGPGTRLTVT.

V usage is TRBV9 and J usage is TRBJ1-3; TRBD1 aligns across 7 bases. Losses at the gene ends were 4 bases for V and 0 bases for J; bases not matched to a gene: 10. CDR1 and CDR2 (germline): SGDLS, YYNGEE. CDR3 size: 17 residues. CDR3 nucleotides: TGTGCCAGCAGCTCACGGACAGGACAGTTCTCTGGAAACACCATATATTTT. Translation gives CASSSRTGQFSGNTIYF.

This clonotype was seen a handful of times. The chain combines TRBV15 with TRBJ1-6, with D perhaps TRBD1 (5 bases). Between the trimmed V and J ends, which lost 5 bases and 7 bases, there was a span of 12 bases. This CDR3 region has 14 residues. Germline V lookup: CDR1 LNHNV, CDR2 YYDKDF (reference sequence). The CDR3 coding sequence is TGTGCCACCAGCCCGTCGGGGGACAATTCACCCCTCCACTTT. Translating gives CATSPSGDNSPLHF.